This T cell receptor (beta chain) was observed in a study of blood T cells in healthy people across ages. The CDR3 is made up of 16 amino acids. CDR1 and CDR2 (germline): SGHRS, YFSETQ. Primed by a sample-barcoded 5' primer and a J-beta primer mix, a second PCR proceeded for about 6 to 12 cycles. The template-switch adaptor was a 5' adaptor with 12 random nucleotides. It tagged each cDNA molecule. TCRdb ran MiXCR on the 5' RACE reads and lists one entry per CDR3 protein. The sample holds about 640,000 distinct CDR3 sequences, less than 35% seen once. To note about this clonotype: The antigen remains undetermined. This sequence may be a read error, since a much larger clone differs from it by one base.

Study conclusions and caveats: Naive T cell percentage and TCR beta diversity correlated strongly. Getting older went along with TCR beta diversity per million T cells dropping roughly linearly.

The study recruited healthy Caucasian donors from Russia who were aged about 6 to 100. This TCR came from a woman older than 75 in good health. The chain couples TRBV5-1 to TRBJ2-4; 12 bases match TRBD2. Specimen: blood. The CDR3 loop is CASGLTSGGLSTVQYF. In nucleotides, the CDR3 is TGCGCCAGCGGCTTGACTAGCGGGGGCCTGTCGACCGTTCAGTACTTC.